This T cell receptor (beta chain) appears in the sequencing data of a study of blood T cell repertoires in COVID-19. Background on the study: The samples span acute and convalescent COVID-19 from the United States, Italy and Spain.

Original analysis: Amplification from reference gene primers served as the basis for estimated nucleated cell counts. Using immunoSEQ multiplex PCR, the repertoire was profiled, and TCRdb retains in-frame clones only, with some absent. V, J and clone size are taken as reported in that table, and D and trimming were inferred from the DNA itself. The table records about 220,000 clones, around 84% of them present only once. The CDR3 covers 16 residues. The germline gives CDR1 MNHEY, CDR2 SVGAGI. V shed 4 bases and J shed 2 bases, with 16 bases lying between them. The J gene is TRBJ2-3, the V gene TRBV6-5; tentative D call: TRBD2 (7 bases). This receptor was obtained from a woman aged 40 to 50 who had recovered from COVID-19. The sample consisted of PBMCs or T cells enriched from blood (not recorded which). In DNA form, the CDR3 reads TGTGCCAGCAGTTCCTCGATGCGGGGGCACACAGATACGCAGTATTTT. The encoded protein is CASSSSMRGHTDTQYF.